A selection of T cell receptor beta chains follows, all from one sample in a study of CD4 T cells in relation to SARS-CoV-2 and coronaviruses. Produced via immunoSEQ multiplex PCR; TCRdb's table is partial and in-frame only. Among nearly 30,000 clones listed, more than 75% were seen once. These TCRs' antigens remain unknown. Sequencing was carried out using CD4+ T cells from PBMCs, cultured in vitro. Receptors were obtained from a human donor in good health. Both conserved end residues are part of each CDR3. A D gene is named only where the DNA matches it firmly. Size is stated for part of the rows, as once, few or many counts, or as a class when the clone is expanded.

DNA: TGTGCCAGTAGTATACAGGGGAATCTGTACGAGCAGTACTTC; CDR3: CASSIQGNLYEQYF; size: NA; D: NA; J: TRBJ2-7; V: TRBV19
DNA: TGTGCCAGCAGCCATCGGAGGGGGGGCCGGGCAGATACGCAGTATTTT; CDR3: CASSHRRGGRADTQYF; size: NA; D: NA; J: TRBJ2-3; V: TRBV3-1/TRBV3-2
DNA: TGTGCCAGCAGCCCCCACCAGGGGTCCTATGGCTACACCTTC; CDR3: CASSPHQGSYGYTF; size: once; D: NA; J: TRBJ1-2; V: TRBV7-2
DNA: TGCGCCAGCAGCACCACAGGGACCGGGGGCTACACCTTC; CDR3: CASSTTGTGGYTF; size: NA; D: NA; J: TRBJ1-2; V: TRBV5-1
DNA: TGTGCCAGCAGGACCCCTCGGGGGAAGCAGTATTTT; CDR3: CASRTPRGKQYF; size: NA; D: NA; J: TRBJ2-3; V: TRBV27
DNA: TGTGCCAGCAGTTACCTGGGGCGGGAGGTAGTAGATACGCAGTATTTT; CDR3: CASSYLGREVVDTQYF; size: once; D: TRBD2; J: TRBJ2-3; V: TRBV6-5
DNA: TGCAGTGCTAGAGGCAGGGGGCGGGCTTTCTTT; CDR3: CSARGRGRAFF; size: NA; D: TRBD1; J: TRBJ1-1; V: TRBV20-1
DNA: TGTGCCAGCAGGAGGTCGGCGAACACCGGGGAGCTGTTTTTT; CDR3: CASRRSANTGELFF; size: NA; D: NA; J: TRBJ2-2; V: TRBV2
DNA: TGTGCCAGCAGTTCCAGCTATCAGCCCCAGCATTTT; CDR3: CASSSSYQPQHF; size: few; D: NA; J: TRBJ1-5; V: TRBV12-3/TRBV12-4
DNA: TGTGCCAGCAGTGACGACAGGGGTGGATTTGGCTACACCTTC; CDR3: CASSDDRGGFGYTF; size: NA; D: TRBD1; J: TRBJ1-2; V: TRBV25-1
DNA: TGTGCCAGCAGTGAAGAGTCGGTTTATAGCAATCAGCCCCAGCATTTT; CDR3: CASSEESVYSNQPQHF; size: few; D: NA; J: TRBJ1-5; V: TRBV2
DNA: TGTGCCAGTCGCCTCGGGAGCCACACCGGGGAGCTGTTTTTT; CDR3: CASRLGSHTGELFF; size: NA; D: NA; J: TRBJ2-2; V: TRBV19
DNA: TGTGCCAGCAGTGGTGACAGGGGGCGCGGGACCCAGTACTTC; CDR3: CASSGDRGRGTQYF; size: once; D: TRBD1; J: TRBJ2-5; V: TRBV2
DNA: TGTGCCAGCAGCTTCGGACAGGGGGACGGCTACACCTTC; CDR3: CASSFGQGDGYTF; size: NA; D: TRBD1; J: TRBJ1-2; V: TRBV11-1
DNA: TGTGCCAGCAGTAAGGACAGAGGCATGAACACTGAAGCTTTCTTT; CDR3: CASSKDRGMNTEAFF; size: NA; D: NA; J: TRBJ1-1; V: TRBV6-4
DNA: TGCGCCAGCAGCACCGACAGGGCTGGCTACACCTTC; CDR3: CASSTDRAGYTF; size: NA; D: TRBD1; J: TRBJ1-2; V: TRBV5-1
DNA: TGTGCCAGCAGCTATAGCGGGGCTTCCTACGAGCAGTACTTC; CDR3: CASSYSGASYEQYF; size: NA; D: TRBD2; J: TRBJ2-7; V: TRBV7-2
DNA: TGTGCCAGTAGTATAGGTTGGGCGAACACTGAAGCTTTCTTT; CDR3: CASSIGWANTEAFF; size: NA; D: NA; J: TRBJ1-1; V: TRBV19
DNA: TGCGCCAGCAGTGAGGAAGGGTTAAAGAACTACGAGCAGTACTTC; CDR3: CASSEEGLKNYEQYF; size: NA; D: NA; J: TRBJ2-7; V: TRBV10-1
DNA: TGTGCCAGCAGCTTAGATAGCGGGAGGGGAGGTGAGCAGTTCTTC; CDR3: CASSLDSGRGGEQFF; size: NA; D: TRBD2; J: TRBJ2-1; V: TRBV7-3
DNA: TGCGCCAGCAGCCAAATCGGGACAGTACAAGAGACCCAGTACTTC; CDR3: CASSQIGTVQETQYF; size: NA; D: TRBD1; J: TRBJ2-5; V: TRBV4-1
DNA: TGTGCCAGCTCACCGCCAGCCGGGGTCCAAGAGACCCAGTACTTC; CDR3: CASSPPAGVQETQYF; size: NA; D: NA; J: TRBJ2-5; V: TRBV18
DNA: TGTGCCAGCAGGGCGGGGGAGATTTATACGCAGTATTTT; CDR3: CASRAGEIYTQYF; size: NA; D: TRBD2; J: TRBJ2-3; V: TRBV12-3/TRBV12-4
DNA: TGTGCCAGTGGAGATTTTTCACCCCTCCACTTT; CDR3: CASGDFSPLHF; size: NA; D: NA; J: TRBJ1-6; V: TRBV19
DNA: TGTGCTAGCAGCCTGGACAGGGATACGCAGTATTTT; CDR3: CASSLDRDTQYF; size: NA; D: TRBD1; J: TRBJ2-3; V: TRBV7-7
DNA: TGTGCCAGCAGCCTCCTAGCGGGAGCAGTGAAAAACATTCAGTACTTC; CDR3: CASSLLAGAVKNIQYF; size: NA; D: TRBD2; J: TRBJ2-4; V: TRBV5-5
DNA: TGTGCCAGCAGCTTAATGGGACTAGCTTCCTACGAGCAGTACTTC; CDR3: CASSLMGLASYEQYF; size: NA; D: TRBD2; J: TRBJ2-7; V: TRBV7-2
DNA: TGTGCCAGCAGCCCAGGGACAGGCTGGGCGGAAAAACTGTTTTTT; CDR3: CASSPGTGWAEKLFF; size: once; D: TRBD1; J: TRBJ1-4; V: TRBV5-8
DNA: TGTGCCAGTAGCCGACCAAACGCGAATCAGCCCCAGCATTTT; CDR3: CASSRPNANQPQHF; size: NA; D: NA; J: TRBJ1-5; V: TRBV19
DNA: TGTGCCAGCAGCCCAGTGGGAGCGGGGGCGGGAGATGAGCAGTTCTTC; CDR3: CASSPVGAGAGDEQFF; size: NA; D: TRBD2; J: TRBJ2-1; V: TRBV7-2
DNA: TGCGCCAGCAGCTTGCGGGGAGCACCGACGGGGGTCCTCACAGATACGCAGTATTTT; CDR3: CASSLRGAPTGVLTDTQYF; size: NA; D: NA; J: TRBJ2-3; V: TRBV5-1
DNA: TGTGCCAGCAGCTCTTTGGAGTGGGGGCGAGGCTATGGCTACACCTTC; CDR3: CASSSLEWGRGYGYTF; size: NA; D: NA; J: TRBJ1-2; V: TRBV11-2
DNA: TGTGCCAGCAGATTAGCGGACAGTGCTTCCTACGAGCAGTACTTC; CDR3: CASRLADSASYEQYF; size: NA; D: NA; J: TRBJ2-7; V: TRBV6-5
DNA: TGTGCCAGCTCACCACCCGGGAGTGCCAAAAACATTCAGTACTTC; CDR3: CASSPPGSAKNIQYF; size: NA; D: NA; J: TRBJ2-4; V: TRBV18
DNA: TGTGCCAGTAGTTGGGGTAGGAACACTGAAGCTTTCTTT; CDR3: CASSWGRNTEAFF; size: NA; D: NA; J: TRBJ1-1; V: TRBV19
DNA: TGTGCCAGCAGCTTTGTAGGACAGGGGGACGTGGAGACCCAGTACTTC; CDR3: CASSFVGQGDVETQYF; size: NA; D: TRBD1; J: TRBJ2-5; V: TRBV5-6
DNA: TGTGCCAGCAGCCAACAGACAGACTATAATTCACCCCTCCACTTT; CDR3: CASSQQTDYNSPLHF; size: NA; D: NA; J: TRBJ1-6; V: TRBV3-1/TRBV3-2
DNA: TGTGCCAGCAGTTTTCTTTGGGTTACCCAAGAGACCCAGTACTTC; CDR3: CASSFLWVTQETQYF; size: NA; D: NA; J: TRBJ2-5; V: TRBV6-6
DNA: TGTGCCAGCAGCTCCTGGCCGGGGGACTGGCAGTCCCAAGAGACCCAGTACTTC; CDR3: CASSSWPGDWQSQETQYF; size: NA; D: NA; J: TRBJ2-5; V: TRBV7-2
DNA: TGTGCCAGCAGTGCGTTGAACAGGGATCCGCCCGGGGAGCTGTTTTTT; CDR3: CASSALNRDPPGELFF; size: once; D: NA; J: TRBJ2-2; V: TRBV6-1
DNA: TGTGCCAGCAGTGATCTCGGACAGTTCTCCACCGGGGAGCTGTTTTTT; CDR3: CASSDLGQFSTGELFF; size: few; D: NA; J: TRBJ2-2; V: TRBV2
DNA: TGTGCCAGCACCTTCGGCAGTAAACAAGAGACCCAGTACTTC; CDR3: CASTFGSKQETQYF; size: NA; D: NA; J: TRBJ2-5; V: TRBV7-9
DNA: TGTGCCAGCAGCTTGAGACCAGGGCTAGTCACTGAAGCTTTCTTT; CDR3: CASSLRPGLVTEAFF; size: NA; D: NA; J: TRBJ1-1; V: TRBV11-2
DNA: TGCAGCGTACCAATGAGGACCGGGGAGCTGTTTTTT; CDR3: CSVPMRTGELFF; size: NA; D: NA; J: TRBJ2-2; V: TRBV29-1
DNA: TGTGCCAGCAGCTTAGCACAGGGGGCGCGGGAGCAGTACTTC; CDR3: CASSLAQGAREQYF; size: NA; D: TRBD1; J: TRBJ2-7; V: TRBV7-8
DNA: TGCAGTGCTCCGCCCCCGGAAGCTTTCTTT; CDR3: CSAPPPEAFF; size: NA; D: NA; J: TRBJ1-1; V: TRBV20-1
DNA: TGCGCCAGCAGCCGAGTAGGGGGGAACCCCGACAATGAGCAGTTCTTC; CDR3: CASSRVGGNPDNEQFF; size: NA; D: NA; J: TRBJ2-1; V: TRBV4-3
DNA: TGTGCCAGCAGCCCAAGCTTAAGCGGCGGGGGCGCCTACAATGAGCAGTTCTTC; CDR3: CASSPSLSGGGAYNEQFF; size: NA; D: NA; J: TRBJ2-1; V: TRBV5-4
DNA: TGTGCCAGTAGTATAGAGGCAGGGGCTAACACCGGGGAGCTGTTTTTT; CDR3: CASSIEAGANTGELFF; size: NA; D: NA; J: TRBJ2-2; V: TRBV19
DNA: TGCGCCAGCAGCTTCCGTAGTCGTGCGGGGGGTCGAGAGACCCAGTACTTC; CDR3: CASSFRSRAGGRETQYF; size: NA; D: TRBD2; J: TRBJ2-5; V: TRBV5-1
DNA: TGTGCCAGCAGTGGCACAAACAGGGGCTCGGGTTATAATTCACCCCTCCACTTT; CDR3: CASSGTNRGSGYNSPLHF; size: NA; D: TRBD1; J: TRBJ1-6; V: TRBV6-1